The clone carrying this T cell receptor beta chain has more than one count but fewer than ten. The sample has other DNA sequences that encode this CDR3 too. This entry is derived from a study of shared clonotypes between healthy human individuals. Each PCR replicate run on unsorted PBMC took in about 0.3 ug DNA, tens of thousands of T cell genomes. Methods used by the authors: In the immunoSEQ data, sequences were junction-only and lacked quality scores, so filtering differed. Generated by immunoSEQ multiplex PCR, the TCRdb table keeps only in-frame clones and is missing some. V, J and clone size are taken as reported in that table, and D and trimming were inferred from the DNA itself. The sample contains hundreds of thousands of clones, around 76% of which appear only once. Trimming took 0 bases from V and 6 from J, leaving 7 bases between them. Germline values: CDR1 SGHTA, CDR2 FQGNSA. The CDR3 runs 13 residues.

Those who donated were healthy HIV-negative adults, with no recent acute infections or vaccinations reported. Approximately 90 million PBMCs went into genomic DNA for unsorted samples. The specimen sequenced was PBMCs. The rearrangement joins TRBV7-2 to TRBJ2-3, with D unclear. This receptor was obtained from a woman between 40 and 55 years old in good health. Some clones in this sample may be carry-over from other donors' samples. The CDR3 is CASSLALGDTQYF. CDR3 sequence (DNA): TGTGCCAGCAGCTTAGCGTTGGGGGATACGCAGTATTTT.